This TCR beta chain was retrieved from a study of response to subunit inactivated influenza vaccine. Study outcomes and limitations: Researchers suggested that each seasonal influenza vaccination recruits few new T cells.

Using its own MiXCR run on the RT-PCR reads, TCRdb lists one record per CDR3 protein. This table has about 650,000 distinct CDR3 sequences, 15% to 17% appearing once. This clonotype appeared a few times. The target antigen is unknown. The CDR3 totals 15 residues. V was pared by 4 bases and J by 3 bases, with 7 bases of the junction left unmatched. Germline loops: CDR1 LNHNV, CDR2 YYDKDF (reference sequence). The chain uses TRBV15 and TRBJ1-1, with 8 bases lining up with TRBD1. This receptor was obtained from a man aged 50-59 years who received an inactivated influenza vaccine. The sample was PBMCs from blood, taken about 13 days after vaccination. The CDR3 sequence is CATSNFQGADTEAFF. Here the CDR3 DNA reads TGTGCCACCAGCAACTTCCAGGGGGCGGACACTGAAGCTTTCTTT.